Below are 24 T cell receptor beta chains sequenced from a single sample in a study of T-cell memory formation after mild COVID-19. TCRdb re-called the 5' RACE reads through MiXCR, storing one row per CDR3 protein. The data hold about 560,000 distinct CDR3 sequences, with around a sixth observed a single time. Sequences were obtained from PBMCs or a T cell subset sorted from them (not recorded which). The receptors derive from an adult woman who had mild COVID-19 (a few samples of this study predate the infection). Cell type and time point are not known.

The chain joins TRBV5-1 to TRBJ2-1; possible D gene TRBD2, 6 bases. The CDR3 runs to 15 residues. Trimming removed 0 bases at V and 4 bases at J, with 11 bases between. Germline CDR1 reads SGHRS; CDR2 reads YFSETQ. The DNA of the CDR3 is TGCGCCAGCAGCTTGGGGGAGGCGGCATACAATGAGCAGTTCTTC. Translation gives CASSLGEAAYNEQFF.

This clonotype was detected ten times or more. The chain joins TRBV12-3 or TRBV12-4 to TRBJ1-1; possible D gene TRBD1, 5 bases. The CDR3 consists of 12 residues. V was trimmed by 3 bases and J by 7 bases, leaving 9 bases between them. CDR3 nucleotides: TGTGCCAGCAGTTTCAGGGTCCTTGAAGCTTTCTTT. This gives the protein CASSFRVLEAFF.

CDR3 loop: CSAMRSTGTGNEQFF. CDR3 bases: TGCAGTGCTATGAGGAGCACAGGGACGGGGAATGAGCAGTTCTTC. This chain joins TRBV20-1 and TRBJ2-1, with D maybe TRBD1 (6 bases). This CDR3 comprises 15 residues. Germline assignment: CDR1 DFQATT and CDR2 SNEGSKA (reference sequence). V lost 4 bases and J lost 7, with 20 bases in between.

This clonotype occurred a few times. The chain links TRBV20-1 to TRBJ1-5, with D possibly matching TRBD1 (6 bases). Germline assignment: CDR1 DFQATT and CDR2 SNEGSKA (reference sequence). Trimming took 0 bases from V and 2 from J, leaving 20 bases between them. This CDR3 spans 18 amino acids. The CDR3: CSARDRYHREGGNQPQHF. The CDR3 bases are TGCAGTGCTAGAGATCGGTATCACAGGGAAGGAGGCAATCAGCCCCAGCATTTT.

This sequence joins TRBV7-3 and TRBJ2-1; possible D gene TRBD1, 6 bases. Germline V gene data show CDR1 as SGHTA and CDR2 as FQGTGA. The CDR3 loop spans 12 amino acids. Trimming pared 7 bases from V and 10 bases from J, leaving 14 bases between. CDR3 residues: CASKKSGTEQFF. CDR3 DNA sequence: TGTGCCAGCAAGAAGTCCGGGACAGAGCAGTTCTTC.

The chain couples TRBV9 to TRBJ1-2; possible D gene TRBD1, 5 bases. The germline V and J ends were trimmed by 3 bases and 7 bases, with 19 bases remaining between them. Looked up from germline, CDR1 is SGDLS and CDR2 is YYNGEE. The CDR3 extends over 15 amino acids. This CDR3 reads CASSGRSWGLVGYTF. CDR3 sequence (DNA): TGTGCCAGCAGCGGCAGGTCGTGGGGACTGGTTGGCTACACCTTC.

This clonotype was recorded a few times. This chain connects TRBV6-5 to TRBJ2-3, with 9 positions matching TRBD2. Germline V gene lookup returns CDR1 MNHEY and CDR2 SVGAGI. V gave up 7 bases and J gave up 4 bases; unmatched junction bases: 12. CDR3 size: 16 residues. For the CDR3, the DNA is TGTGCCAGCAAATCCCTAGCGGGAACGTCAGCAGATACGCAGTATTTT. Its protein is CASKSLAGTSADTQYF.

This clonotype was recorded a few times. The DNA of the CDR3 is TGTGCCATCCCGGACAGGTGGAACACTGAAGCTTTCTTT. This sequence encodes CAIPDRWNTEAFF. V and J are TRBV25-1 and TRBJ1-1, with 7 bases matching TRBD1. V lost 10 bases, J lost 1 base, and 6 bases stayed unmatched. Germline V gene sequence: CDR1 MGHDK, CDR2 SYGVNS. CDR3 size: 13 residues.

This chain links TRBV6-2 or TRBV6-3 with TRBJ2-7; D not resolved. The germline V gene encodes CDR1 MNHEY and CDR2 SVGEGT. This CDR3 is 13 amino acids long. V gave up 2 bases and J gave up 3 bases, with 8 bases separating them. Written as DNA, the CDR3 is TGTGCCAGCAGTTACGACAATCGCTACGAGCAGTACTTC. Amino acid sequence: CASSYDNRYEQYF.

This clonotype was picked up a small number of times. The CDR3 loop is CASSSSGQPTNFGGYTF. CDR3 in DNA: TGTGCCAGCAGCTCATCGGGACAACCAACTAACTTCGGGGGCTACACCTTC. J is TRBJ1-2 and V is TRBV11-2, with D possibly TRBD1 on 6 matching bases. Deletions cut 4 bases from V and 8 bases from J, with 26 bases between. This CDR3 region has 17 residues. Germline loops: CDR1 SGHAT, CDR2 FQNNGV.

The rearrangement links TRBV6-2 or TRBV6-3 to TRBJ1-1; 8 bases align to TRBD1. J gave up 4 bases and V 5 bases, and 6 bases lay outside the gene matches. In germline, CDR1 is MNHEY, CDR2 SVGEGT. The CDR3 extends over 14 amino acids. The CDR3 loop is CASSPPGQGTEAFF. The CDR3 bases are TGTGCCAGCAGTCCACCTGGACAGGGCACTGAAGCTTTCTTT.

This clonotype was counted a few times. As DNA, the CDR3 is TGTGCCAGCAGTCCTCCTACTAGCGGGAGCGAGCAGTACTTC. Translation gives CASSPPTSGSEQYF. The chain couples TRBV28 to TRBJ2-7; 11 nucleotides line up with TRBD2. The length of the CDR3 is 14 residues. The V gene end was trimmed by 5 bases and the J gene end by 6 bases; junction bases not matched to a gene: 6. Germline CDR1 and CDR2: MDHEN and SYDVKM.

This clonotype turned up a few times. V gene TRBV20-1 combines with J gene TRBJ2-3; D remains unclear. V was cut by 6 bases and J by 0 bases, with 19 bases left in between. In germline, CDR1 is DFQATT, CDR2 SNEGSKA (reference sequence). The CDR3 is 16 amino acids. The CDR3 reads CSATDAGPSSTDTQYF. DNA for the CDR3: TGCAGTGCAACAGACGCCGGGCCATCTAGCACAGATACGCAGTATTTT.

DNA of the CDR3: TGTGCCAGCAGCTTGGCGGGACTAGCGCTATCCTACGAGCAGTACTTC. Translated, it gives CASSLAGLALSYEQYF. V and J are TRBV5-6 and TRBJ2-7; 10 bases fit TRBD2. This CDR3 contains 16 residues. From germline, CDR1 is SGHDT and CDR2 YYEEEE. J gave up 1 base and V 0 bases, and 4 bases lay outside the gene matches.

There are a few counts of this clonotype. This rearrangement joins TRBV18 to TRBJ2-5, with D possibly TRBD1 on 5 matching bases. With 2 bases removed from V and 2 bases from J, the gap between germline ends came to 9 bases. Per germline, CDR1 KGHSH and CDR2 LQKENI. The length of the CDR3 is 14 residues. This CDR3 is CASSPAGRQETQYF. The CDR3 bases are TGTGCCAGCTCACCAGCAGGGCGACAAGAGACCCAGTACTTC.

The CDR3 DNA reads as TGTGCCAGCAGCTCCTACCCAAGACTAAACACTGAAGCTTTCTTT. Translating gives CASSSYPRLNTEAFF. The V gene is TRBV11-3, the J gene TRBJ1-1; unclear D gene. The CDR3 contains 15 residues. V was pared by 4 bases and J by 2 bases, with 14 bases between. The V gene's germline CDR1 is SGHNT and CDR2 YENEEA. Looking up the rest from reference TRBV11-3 and TRBJ1-1 gives the full variable domain: EAGVVQSPRYKIIEKKQPVAFWCNPISGHNTLYWYLQNLGQGPELLIRYENEEAVDDSQLPKDRFSAERLKGVDSTLKIQPAELGDSAVYLCASSSYPRLNTEAFFGQGTRLTVV.

The V gene is TRBV29-1, the J gene TRBJ1-2, with D hard to call. Germline lookup yields CDR1 SQVTM and CDR2 ANQGSEA. The CDR3 is 15 residues long. Trimming took 5 bases from V and 4 from J, leaving 20 bases between them. The CDR3 DNA follows: TGCAGCGTTCCCACTGAGGGCCCCCCTATCTATGGCTACACCTTC. It translates to CSVPTEGPPIYGYTF.

The chain has TRBV7-2 and TRBJ2-3, with D uncertain. Germline-derived CDR1 and CDR2 are SGHTA and FQGNSA. Trimming cost V 3 bases and J 7 bases, with 11 bases left between them. The length of the CDR3 is 13 residues. The CDR3 bases are TGTGCCAGCAGCTTGATATTGGAGAATACGCAGTATTTT. It is translated as CASSLILENTQYF.

This clonotype was detected a few times. The chain employs TRBV5-1 and TRBJ1-2; D is unresolved. Per germline, CDR1 SGHRS and CDR2 YFSETQ. The germline V and J ends were trimmed by 7 bases and 12 bases, with 16 bases remaining between them. The CDR3 is 11 amino acids. DNA for the CDR3: TGCGCCAGCGGAAGTCGGACTCCGGACACCTTC. It specifies CASGSRTPDTF.

The rearrangement uses TRBV12-3 or TRBV12-4 and TRBJ1-1; 9 bases align to TRBD1. This CDR3 spans 16 amino acids. Losses at the gene ends were 7 bases for V and 7 bases for J; bases not matched to a gene: 16. The CDR3 loop reads CASKVWGTGYRNEAFF. The CDR3 bases are TGTGCCAGCAAGGTTTGGGGGACAGGGTATAGGAATGAAGCTTTCTTT.

The rearrangement joins TRBV6-2 or TRBV6-3 to TRBJ2-1; TRBD1 agrees at 10 bases. Looked up from germline, CDR1 is MNHEY and CDR2 is SVGEGT. The CDR3 covers 17 residues. J gave up 6 bases and V 0 bases, and 8 bases lay outside the gene matches. The DNA for the CDR3 is TGTGCCAGCAGTTACTCCCTAGACAGGGGGCGGCTCAATGAGCAGTTCTTC. Its translation: CASSYSLDRGRLNEQFF.

This clonotype appeared many times. This chain uses TRBV5-1 with TRBJ2-5; the match to TRBD2 covers 8 bases. Germline V gene data show CDR1 as SGHRS and CDR2 as YFSETQ. With V trimmed by 4 bases and J by 3 bases, 11 bases remained unmatched. The CDR3 consists of 16 residues. CDR3: CASSVPWSGGKETQYF. CDR3 nucleotide sequence: TGCGCCAGCAGCGTGCCGTGGAGCGGGGGAAAAGAGACCCAGTACTTC.

This clonotype was picked up a small number of times. The CDR3: CASRSPRAPYEQYF. CDR3 in DNA: TGTGCCAGCAGATCGCCGAGGGCACCCTACGAGCAGTACTTC. The V and J genes are TRBV7-9 and TRBJ2-7; D may be TRBD2 (5 bases). Germline CDR1 and CDR2: SEHNR and FQNEAQ (reference sequence). The CDR3 contains 14 residues. Trimming shortened V by 6 bases and J by 2 bases, and 14 bases separated the two germline ends.

This clonotype turned up a few times. J is TRBJ1-1 and V is TRBV2; no clear D. The V end was cut by 10 bases, the J end by 0 bases, with 15 bases between. The CDR3 length is 14 residues. Germline loops: CDR1 SNHLY, CDR2 FYNNEI. The CDR3 DNA follows: TGTGCCAAATCCTCGGTGACCATGAACACTGAAGCTTTCTTT. Its protein product is CAKSSVTMNTEAFF.